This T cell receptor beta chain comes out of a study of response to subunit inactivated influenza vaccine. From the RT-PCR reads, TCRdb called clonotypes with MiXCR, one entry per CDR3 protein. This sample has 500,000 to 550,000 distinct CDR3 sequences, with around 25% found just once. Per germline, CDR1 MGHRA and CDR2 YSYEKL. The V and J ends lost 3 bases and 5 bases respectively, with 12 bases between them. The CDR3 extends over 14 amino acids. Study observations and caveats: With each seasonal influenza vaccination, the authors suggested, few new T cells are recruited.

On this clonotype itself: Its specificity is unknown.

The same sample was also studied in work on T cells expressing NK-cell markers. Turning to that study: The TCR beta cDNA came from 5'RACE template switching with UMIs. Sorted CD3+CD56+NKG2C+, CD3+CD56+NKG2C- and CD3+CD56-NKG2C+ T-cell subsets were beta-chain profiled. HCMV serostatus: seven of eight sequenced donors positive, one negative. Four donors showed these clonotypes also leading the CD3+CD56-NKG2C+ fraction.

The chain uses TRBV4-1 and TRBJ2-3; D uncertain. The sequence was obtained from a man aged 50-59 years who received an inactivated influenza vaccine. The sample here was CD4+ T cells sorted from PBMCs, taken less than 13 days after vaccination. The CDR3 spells CASSHNWLRDTQYF. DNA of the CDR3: TGCGCCAGCAGCCACAACTGGCTTCGAGATACGCAGTATTTT.